This T cell receptor beta chain was recovered during a study of OX40 agonist ivuxolimab in advanced cancers. Study background: Age averaged around 59 years (range roughly 23 to 79), and less than 85% were male. Three dose-escalation patients had partial responses: one with hepatocellular carcinoma and two with cutaneous melanoma.

Baseline, cycle 4 day 1, and cycle 7 day 1 were the blood sampling points. Assay used: immunoSEQ multiplex PCR; TCRdb lists only in-frame clones, some missing. The sample consists of more than 95,000 clones, roughly 90% of them appearing once. After removal of 1 base from V and 8 bases from J, the junction contained 3 bases not matched to a gene. Germline-derived CDR1 and CDR2 are MNHNS and SASEGT. The CDR3 spans 14 residues. Concerning this clone itself: Its matching antigen is unknown.

General study results and limits: At 0.1 to 3.0 mg/kg, CD4+ and CD8+ blood T cells expanded clonally by week 6.

V gene TRBV6-1 combines with J gene TRBJ1-3; 9 nucleotides agree with TRBD1. The TCR was taken from an adult with an advanced solid tumor such as melanoma, head and neck, liver or kidney cancer. This specimen was CD4+ or CD8+ T cells sorted from blood, taken in a trial of the OX40 agonist ivuxolimab. CDR3 in amino acids: CASSEGGQGYTIYF. The DNA of the CDR3 is TGTGCCAGCAGTGAAGGGGGACAGGGATACACCATATATTTT.